The present TCR beta chain was sequenced within a study of blood T cell repertoires in COVID-19. Study-level background: There were acute and convalescent COVID-19 samples, and they came from the United States, Italy and Spain. From T cells, B-cell-depleted T cells, or PBMCs came the material, which was cDNA or gDNA.

Seattle enrolled patients during active infection and tracked them longitudinally. As processed by the authors: Scientists estimated how many nucleated cells there were by amplifying reference gene primers. The data were produced by immunoSEQ multiplex PCR, yet TCRdb's version contains in-frame clones alone and is incomplete. V, J and clone size derive from that table, while D and trimming were established from the DNA sequence. The sample carries 150,000 to 200,000 clones, approximately 93% recorded once. The CDR3 sequence is 12 residues long. J lost 9 bases, V lost 9 bases, and 4 bases had no gene match. Germline CDR1 and CDR2: MNHEY and SVGAGI.

The V and J genes are TRBV6-5 and TRBJ1-6; 8 bases fit TRBD1. This receptor was identified in a woman aged 55-70 years with COVID-19, enrolled during active disease. The sample comprised peripheral blood. CDR3 nucleotide sequence: TGTGCCAGTTCGGACAGGGTTTCACCCCTCCACTTT. Translating it yields CASSDRVSPLHF.